The TCR beta chain under discussion was sequenced for a study of cytomegalovirus exposure and HLA in healthy donors. Primers for the PCR totalled 60 Vbeta and 13 Jbeta. Produced via immunoSEQ multiplex PCR; TCRdb's table is partial and in-frame only. The repertoire holds 150,000 to 200,000 clones, with around 81% as singletons. The sample holds a few counts of this clone. Its cognate antigen is unknown. Study-wide results and caveats: In presence/absence analyses, roughly uniform sequencing depth across donors was assumed. Testing in vitro showed three CMV-associated chains specific for CMV antigens.

The receptor was isolated from a middle-aged man in good health and CMV-seronegative. The specimen was PBMCs.

CDR3 in DNA: TGTGCCAGCAGCACTCGGGGAGGGGAAGAGACCCAGTACTTC. Amino acid sequence: CASSTRGGEETQYF. The genes are TRBV5-6 and TRBJ2-5; 7 nucleotides align to TRBD2. V lost 4 bases and J lost 3; bases outside the gene matches: 6. The CDR3 consists of 14 residues. CDR1 is SGHDT and CDR2 is YYEEEE in the germline V gene.